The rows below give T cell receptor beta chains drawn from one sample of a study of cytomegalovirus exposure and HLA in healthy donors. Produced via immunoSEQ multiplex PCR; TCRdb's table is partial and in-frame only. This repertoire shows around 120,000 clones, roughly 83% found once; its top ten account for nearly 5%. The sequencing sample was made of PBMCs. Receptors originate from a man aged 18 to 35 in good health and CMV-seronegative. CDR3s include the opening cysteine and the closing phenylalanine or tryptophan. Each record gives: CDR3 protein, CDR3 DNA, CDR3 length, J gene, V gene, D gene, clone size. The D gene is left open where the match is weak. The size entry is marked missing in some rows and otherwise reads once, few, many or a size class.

CDR3aa: CASSPMRGEAFF
CDR3nt: TGTGCCAGCAGTCCGATGCGGGGTGAAGCTTTCTTT
len: 12
j_gene: TRBJ1-1
v_gene: TRBV27
d_gene: NA
abundance: NA

CDR3aa: CASGLKAGTEAFF
CDR3nt: TGTGCCAGCGGACTGAAGGCAGGCACTGAAGCTTTCTTT
len: 13
j_gene: TRBJ1-1
v_gene: TRBV11-3
d_gene: NA
abundance: NA

CDR3aa: CASGSSGTSGLRSSYNEQFF
CDR3nt: TGTGCTAGTGGTTCATCCGGGACTAGCGGGTTAAGAAGCTCCTACAATGAGCAGTTCTTC
len: 20
j_gene: TRBJ2-1
v_gene: TRBV12-5
d_gene: TRBD2
abundance: NA

CDR3aa: CASSFSTSGNQETQYF
CDR3nt: TGTGCCAGCAGTTTTTCGACTAGCGGTAACCAAGAGACCCAGTACTTC
len: 16
j_gene: TRBJ2-5
v_gene: TRBV27
d_gene: TRBD2
abundance: NA

CDR3aa: CSVAPSGSSDEQFF
CDR3nt: TGCAGCGTTGCCCCTAGCGGGAGTAGCGATGAGCAGTTCTTC
len: 14
j_gene: TRBJ2-1
v_gene: TRBV29-1
d_gene: TRBD2
abundance: NA

CDR3aa: CASSLQENSGNTIYF
CDR3nt: TGTGCCAGCAGTTTACAGGAAAACTCTGGAAACACCATATATTTT
len: 15
j_gene: TRBJ1-3
v_gene: TRBV2
d_gene: NA
abundance: NA

CDR3aa: CASSLQGLNTEAFF
CDR3nt: TGTGCCAGCAGCTTACAGGGGCTGAACACTGAAGCTTTCTTT
len: 14
j_gene: TRBJ1-1
v_gene: TRBV7-2
d_gene: NA
abundance: NA

CDR3aa: CASSFPLSSGGQVQETQYF
CDR3nt: TGTGCCAGCAGCTTCCCCTTGTCTAGCGGGGGGCAAGTCCAAGAGACCCAGTACTTC
len: 19
j_gene: TRBJ2-5
v_gene: TRBV11-2
d_gene: TRBD2
abundance: NA

CDR3aa: CASRGAGLADNEQFF
CDR3nt: TGCGCCAGCAGGGGTGCGGGACTAGCAGACAATGAGCAGTTCTTC
len: 15
j_gene: TRBJ2-1
v_gene: TRBV5-1
d_gene: TRBD2
abundance: NA

CDR3aa: CASSLLAGEGTEAFF
CDR3nt: TGTGCCAGCAGCTTACTGGCAGGGGAGGGCACTGAAGCTTTCTTT
len: 15
j_gene: TRBJ1-1
v_gene: TRBV7-9
d_gene: NA
abundance: NA

CDR3aa: CASSLVEGLAGNEQFF
CDR3nt: TGTGCCAGCAGCTTAGTTGAAGGACTAGCGGGGAATGAGCAGTTCTTC
len: 16
j_gene: TRBJ2-1
v_gene: TRBV13
d_gene: TRBD2
abundance: NA

CDR3aa: CASSLSGNTEAFF
CDR3nt: TGTGCCAGCAGCTTATCAGGGAACACTGAAGCTTTCTTT
len: 13
j_gene: TRBJ1-1
v_gene: TRBV7-2
d_gene: NA
abundance: NA

CDR3aa: CASSMGQGPYYGYTF
CDR3nt: TGTGCCAGTAGTATGGGTCAGGGGCCCTACTATGGCTACACCTTC
len: 15
j_gene: TRBJ1-2
v_gene: TRBV19
d_gene: NA
abundance: NA

CDR3aa: CASSSGTGGYEQYF
CDR3nt: TGTGCCAGCAGCTCGGGGACAGGGGGCTACGAGCAGTACTTC
len: 14
j_gene: TRBJ2-7
v_gene: TRBV5-4
d_gene: TRBD1
abundance: few

CDR3aa: CASRPDWGDTNYGYTF
CDR3nt: TGCGCCAGCAGACCCGACTGGGGGGATACGAACTATGGCTACACCTTC
len: 16
j_gene: TRBJ1-2
v_gene: TRBV4-1
d_gene: NA
abundance: NA

CDR3aa: CASSRRDDSYEQYF
CDR3nt: TGTGCCAGCAGCCGGAGGGACGACTCCTACGAGCAGTACTTC
len: 14
j_gene: TRBJ2-7
v_gene: TRBV4-2
d_gene: NA
abundance: NA

CDR3aa: CASSNSNYGYTF
CDR3nt: TGTGCCAGTAGTAACTCTAACTATGGCTACACCTTC
len: 12
j_gene: TRBJ1-2
v_gene: TRBV19
d_gene: NA
abundance: NA

CDR3aa: CAWSGGLRSYEQYF
CDR3nt: TGTGCCTGGTCGGGGGGGTTGAGGTCCTACGAGCAGTACTTC
len: 14
j_gene: TRBJ2-7
v_gene: TRBV30
d_gene: TRBD2
abundance: once

CDR3aa: CASASGTGEYNEQFF
CDR3nt: TGTGCCAGCGCCTCCGGGACAGGAGAATACAATGAGCAGTTCTTC
len: 15
j_gene: TRBJ2-1
v_gene: TRBV27
d_gene: TRBD1
abundance: NA

CDR3aa: CASTGAGAGETQYF
CDR3nt: TGTGCCAGCACCGGGGCGGGGGCTGGAGAGACCCAGTACTTC
len: 14
j_gene: TRBJ2-5
v_gene: TRBV2
d_gene: NA
abundance: NA

CDR3aa: CASSVETPSYNEQFF
CDR3nt: TGTGCCAGCAGCGTAGAGACTCCTTCGTACAATGAGCAGTTCTTC
len: 15
j_gene: TRBJ2-1
v_gene: TRBV9
d_gene: NA
abundance: NA

CDR3aa: CASSRGLARATGELFF
CDR3nt: TGTGCCAGCAGCCGCGGACTAGCTCGGGCCACCGGGGAGCTGTTTTTT
len: 16
j_gene: TRBJ2-2
v_gene: TRBV11-2
d_gene: TRBD2
abundance: NA

CDR3aa: CASSLSGDYNEQFF
CDR3nt: TGTGCCAGCAGCTTAAGCGGGGACTACAATGAGCAGTTCTTC
len: 14
j_gene: TRBJ2-1
v_gene: TRBV7-8
d_gene: TRBD2
abundance: NA

CDR3aa: CASSGTGYQETQYF
CDR3nt: TGTGCCAGCAGTGGGACAGGGTACCAAGAGACCCAGTACTTC
len: 14
j_gene: TRBJ2-5
v_gene: TRBV25-1
d_gene: TRBD1
abundance: NA

CDR3aa: CASRLTRGGRNQPQHF
CDR3nt: TGTGCCAGTAGACTAACGCGGGGCGGACGCAATCAGCCCCAGCATTTT
len: 16
j_gene: TRBJ1-5
v_gene: TRBV19
d_gene: NA
abundance: once

CDR3aa: CASTGLAFDDEQFF
CDR3nt: TGTGCCAGCACGGGACTAGCGTTCGATGATGAGCAGTTCTTC
len: 14
j_gene: TRBJ2-1
v_gene: TRBV19
d_gene: TRBD2
abundance: NA

CDR3aa: CASSDWRDGITGELFF
CDR3nt: TGTGCCAGCAGCGACTGGCGGGACGGTATCACCGGGGAGCTGTTTTTT
len: 16
j_gene: TRBJ2-2
v_gene: TRBV21-1
d_gene: NA
abundance: many

CDR3aa: CASSSTSGSYNEQFF
CDR3nt: TGTGCCAGCAGCAGCACTAGCGGGTCCTACAATGAGCAGTTCTTC
len: 15
j_gene: TRBJ2-1
v_gene: TRBV7-6
d_gene: TRBD2
abundance: NA

CDR3aa: CASLDSSYEQYF
CDR3nt: TGTGCCAGCCTGGACAGCTCCTACGAGCAGTACTTC
len: 12
j_gene: TRBJ2-7
v_gene: TRBV25-1
d_gene: NA
abundance: NA

CDR3aa: CSVGLFGGALTDTQYF
CDR3nt: TGCAGCGTTGGGCTTTTTGGCGGGGCTCTCACAGATACGCAGTATTTT
len: 16
j_gene: TRBJ2-3
v_gene: TRBV29-1
d_gene: NA
abundance: NA

CDR3aa: CASSLPSGSGRESYNEQFF
CDR3nt: TGTGCCAGCAGCTTACCTTCCGGGAGCGGGAGGGAATCCTACAATGAGCAGTTCTTC
len: 19
j_gene: TRBJ2-1
v_gene: TRBV7-9
d_gene: TRBD2
abundance: NA

CDR3aa: CAWSAQGSGQVATNEKLFF
CDR3nt: TGTGCCTGGAGTGCACAAGGGTCGGGACAAGTTGCAACTAATGAAAAACTGTTTTTT
len: 19
j_gene: TRBJ1-4
v_gene: TRBV30
d_gene: NA
abundance: NA

CDR3aa: CASSTSGASYEQYF
CDR3nt: TGTGCCAGCAGCACTAGCGGGGCCTCCTACGAGCAGTACTTC
len: 14
j_gene: TRBJ2-7
v_gene: TRBV6-5
d_gene: TRBD2
abundance: NA

CDR3aa: CASSLGVNEQFF
CDR3nt: TGCGCCAGCAGCTTGGGAGTGAATGAGCAGTTCTTC
len: 12
j_gene: TRBJ2-1
v_gene: TRBV5-1
d_gene: NA
abundance: NA

CDR3aa: CAISEGLPNSYEQYF
CDR3nt: TGTGCCATCAGTGAGGGGCTACCCAACTCCTACGAGCAGTACTTC
len: 15
j_gene: TRBJ2-7
v_gene: TRBV10-3
d_gene: NA
abundance: few

CDR3aa: CASNAQGLNTEAFF
CDR3nt: TGTGCCAGTAATGCACAGGGGTTGAACACTGAAGCTTTCTTT
len: 14
j_gene: TRBJ1-1
v_gene: TRBV6-5
d_gene: TRBD1
abundance: NA

CDR3aa: CASSEYGTGELFF
CDR3nt: TGTGCCAGCAGTGAATACGGCACCGGGGAGCTGTTTTTT
len: 13
j_gene: TRBJ2-2
v_gene: TRBV25-1
d_gene: NA
abundance: once

CDR3aa: CATSRDPRDEQYF
CDR3nt: TGTGCCACCAGCAGAGATCCCAGGGACGAGCAGTACTTC
len: 13
j_gene: TRBJ2-7
v_gene: TRBV15
d_gene: NA
abundance: NA

CDR3aa: CAWSVAGGGETQYF
CDR3nt: TGTGCCTGGAGTGTAGCAGGGGGCGGAGAGACCCAGTACTTC
len: 14
j_gene: TRBJ2-5
v_gene: TRBV30
d_gene: TRBD1
abundance: NA

CDR3aa: CATRAFSLSYSGANVLTF
CDR3nt: TGTGCCACCCGAGCTTTTAGTCTGTCCTACTCTGGGGCCAACGTCCTGACTTTC
len: 18
j_gene: TRBJ2-6
v_gene: TRBV27
d_gene: NA
abundance: NA

CDR3aa: CASSRLAGVKTGELFF
CDR3nt: TGCGCCAGCAGCCGTCTGGCGGGAGTAAAAACCGGGGAGCTGTTTTTT
len: 16
j_gene: TRBJ2-2
v_gene: TRBV5-1
d_gene: TRBD2
abundance: NA

CDR3aa: CASSTGTGVAFF
CDR3nt: TGCGCCAGCAGCACTGGGACAGGGGTGGCTTTCTTT
len: 12
j_gene: TRBJ1-1
v_gene: TRBV5-1
d_gene: TRBD1
abundance: NA

CDR3aa: CATSSTGSYEQYF
CDR3nt: TGTGCCACCAGCTCGACAGGGAGCTACGAGCAGTACTTC
len: 13
j_gene: TRBJ2-7
v_gene: TRBV15
d_gene: TRBD1
abundance: NA

CDR3aa: CAWSFPGQGYEQYF
CDR3nt: TGTGCCTGGAGTTTTCCGGGACAGGGTTACGAGCAGTACTTC
len: 14
j_gene: TRBJ2-7
v_gene: TRBV30
d_gene: TRBD1
abundance: NA

CDR3aa: CASSHRDSTGELFF
CDR3nt: TGTGCCAGCAGCCACCGGGACAGCACCGGGGAGCTGTTTTTT
len: 14
j_gene: TRBJ2-2
v_gene: TRBV7-9
d_gene: TRBD1
abundance: NA

CDR3aa: CASSYGQGVWTGELFF
CDR3nt: TGTGCCAGCAGTTACGGTCAGGGGGTGTGGACCGGGGAGCTGTTTTTT
len: 16
j_gene: TRBJ2-2
v_gene: TRBV6-5
d_gene: TRBD1
abundance: NA

CDR3aa: CAWLRREGTEAFF
CDR3nt: TGTGCCTGGCTTCGGAGGGAGGGAACTGAAGCTTTCTTT
len: 13
j_gene: TRBJ1-1
v_gene: TRBV30
d_gene: NA
abundance: NA

CDR3aa: CARGGGSGRKVQYF
CDR3nt: TGTGCTCGCGGCGGAGGTAGCGGGAGAAAGGTGCAGTACTTC
len: 14
j_gene: TRBJ2-7
v_gene: TRBV30
d_gene: TRBD2
abundance: NA